This T cell receptor beta chain comes out of a study of T-cell reconstitution after alpha-beta-depleted transplantation in children (dated by TCRdb to about 2016). About the investigation overall: Using TCR repertoire profiling, the study followed T-cell immune reconstitution in a quantitative way in children after TCRalphabeta/CD19-depleted allogeneic hematopoietic cell transplantation. The paper as a whole reports these results and caveats: The apparently early recovery of alphabetaT-cell counts about two months after transplant reportedly depended on only several hundred rapidly expanded clones that came from non-depleted graft cells. In some patients, high TCRbeta diversity at day 60 was attributed to recipient T cells and intrathymic progenitors that had survived conditioning. Hyperexpanded clone frequencies declined over subsequent months; after one year, T-cell counts and TCRbeta diversity were mostly attributed to newly produced T cells.

The library was produced with PCR. The sequencer listed for this sample is Illumina HiSeq 2500. TCR library preparation used molecular barcoding, with unique molecular identifiers applied to normalize quantification of the TCRbeta repertoire. Starting from the raw public reads, TCRdb applied fastp trimming at Q25, assembled clones with MiXCR and retained in-frame beta chains. Here each entry gathers all rows of one CDR3 protein and keeps the most common genes and DNA. This sample has 150,000 to 250,000 distinct CDR3 sequences in its table, and roughly 6.3% of those were observed once. The ten largest clones represent just over 4.5% of the sample. Taken from the germline V gene (reference sequence), the CDR1 and CDR2 loops are GTSNPN and SVGIG. The CDR3 goes from the cysteine to the phenylalanine over 13 residues. The DNA shown is the 39-base CDR3, in frame from base 1. The treatment or condition label, as the study defines it: allogeneic hematopoietic cell transplantation with graft depleted of TCRalphabeta T cells and CD19 B cells. The children who served as transplant recipients had been given grafts of TCRalphabeta/CD19-depleted allogeneic hematopoietic cells.

This clonotype was recorded many times. The specificity of this receptor is unknown. At one end, the junction sequence differs from germline, possibly due to a read error. The receptor was isolated from a girl under three years old with combined immunodeficiency, due to receive a stem cell transplant. Sequenced here: PBMCs, sampled before TCRalphabeta/CD19-depleted stem cell transplant. In this chain, TRBV30 is recombined with TRBJ2-3, with no confidently assigned D gene. The DNA reads TGTACCTGGAGTGGCGATACCACAGATACGCAGTATTTT. The translation is CTWSGDTTDTQYF. Reference TRBV30 and TRBJ2-3 proteins supply the regions before and after the CDR3; the full variable domain is: SQTIHQWPATLVQPVGSPLSLECTVEGTSNPNLYWYRQAAGRGLQLLFYSVGIGQISSEVPQNLSASRPQDRQFILSSKKLLLSDSGFYLCTWSGDTTDTQYFGPGTRLTVL.